The present T cell receptor (beta chain) was sequenced within a study of blood T cell repertoires in COVID-19. Generated by immunoSEQ multiplex PCR, the TCRdb table keeps only in-frame clones and is missing some. The sample has about 170,000 clones, about 86% seen once. Trimming shortened V by 6 bases and J by 6 bases, and 15 bases separated the two germline ends. The V gene's germline CDR1 is MNHEY and CDR2 SVGAGI. This CDR3 is built from 14 residues. This receptor was taken from a woman aged 45-65 years in a cohort exposed to, infected with or recovered from COVID-19 (not recorded which). The sequencing input was PBMCs or T cells enriched from blood (not recorded which). The V and J genes are TRBV6-5 and TRBJ1-5; possible D gene TRBD1, 5 bases. The CDR3 region is CASRKATVGQPQHF. In DNA, the CDR3 is TGTGCCAGCAGAAAAGCGACAGTAGGTCAGCCCCAGCATTTT.